These T cell receptor beta chains were read from a single sample in a study of cytomegalovirus exposure and HLA in healthy donors. Clones were read by immunoSEQ multiplex PCR, and TCRdb kept only the in-frame ones, dropping some. The table includes 75,000 to 90,000 clones, about 79% detected once. Specimen: PBMCs. These receptors were obtained from a male donor in good health and CMV-seropositive. Both conserved end residues are part of each CDR3. Expanded clones are given a class, and other clones once, few, many or no size at all.

v_call: TRBV25-1
clone_size: -
j_call: TRBJ2-7
cdr3_aa: CASSHLRTGFTASYEQYF

v_call: TRBV6-1
clone_size: -
j_call: TRBJ2-5
cdr3_aa: CASSEGTHQETQYF

v_call: TRBV4-3
clone_size: -
j_call: TRBJ2-2
cdr3_aa: CASSQDAKRGNPTGELFF

v_call: TRBV4-1
clone_size: -
j_call: TRBJ2-7
cdr3_aa: CASSQEGGGRSAYEQYF

v_call: TRBV6-5
clone_size: few
j_call: TRBJ2-2
cdr3_aa: CASSFVQGAGELFF

v_call: TRBV2
clone_size: -
j_call: TRBJ1-1
cdr3_aa: CASTSRAQTEAFF

v_call: TRBV5-6
clone_size: -
j_call: TRBJ2-3
cdr3_aa: CASSLEGGADTQYF

v_call: TRBV5-4
clone_size: -
j_call: TRBJ1-4
cdr3_aa: CASSLTGQGEKLFF

v_call: TRBV11-2
clone_size: -
j_call: TRBJ2-7
cdr3_aa: CASTDARAGGLEQYF

v_call: TRBV7-2
clone_size: -
j_call: TRBJ2-3
cdr3_aa: CASSLTENTQYF

v_call: TRBV16
clone_size: -
j_call: TRBJ1-5
cdr3_aa: CASSQSVGQAQPQHF

v_call: TRBV28
clone_size: -
j_call: TRBJ2-7
cdr3_aa: CASSPGYEQYF

v_call: TRBV6-4
clone_size: -
j_call: TRBJ1-6
cdr3_aa: CASSGRNSPLHF

v_call: TRBV30
clone_size: -
j_call: TRBJ2-3
cdr3_aa: CAWSGPSAADTQYF

v_call: TRBV30
clone_size: -
j_call: TRBJ1-1
cdr3_aa: CAWSKQEGTEAFF

v_call: TRBV5-1
clone_size: -
j_call: TRBJ2-1
cdr3_aa: CASSSLAGGIMKQFF

v_call: TRBV28
clone_size: once
j_call: TRBJ1-1
cdr3_aa: CASSLFGGDTEAFF

v_call: TRBV7-2
clone_size: few
j_call: TRBJ1-5
cdr3_aa: CASSPETGGNQPQHF

v_call: TRBV10-3
clone_size: -
j_call: TRBJ1-1
cdr3_aa: CAISEPAGMNTEAFF

v_call: TRBV10-3
clone_size: few
j_call: TRBJ2-7
cdr3_aa: CAISAGTEFYEQYF

v_call: TRBV7-9
clone_size: -
j_call: TRBJ2-7
cdr3_aa: CASRTSGSYEQYF

v_call: TRBV10-3
clone_size: -
j_call: TRBJ2-7
cdr3_aa: CAISESTHLGTTYEQYF

v_call: TRBV4-2
clone_size: -
j_call: TRBJ2-3
cdr3_aa: CASSQQDKTSGYTDTQYF

v_call: TRBV27
clone_size: -
j_call: TRBJ2-1
cdr3_aa: CASSSHPIVPTYNEQFF

v_call: TRBV6-6
clone_size: -
j_call: TRBJ2-5
cdr3_aa: CASSYSGGGETQYF

v_call: TRBV6-5
clone_size: -
j_call: TRBJ1-1
cdr3_aa: CASSSQQGAREAFF

v_call: TRBV13
clone_size: -
j_call: TRBJ2-7
cdr3_aa: CASSEGVGSPYEQYF

v_call: TRBV2
clone_size: once
j_call: TRBJ2-5
cdr3_aa: CASSWTEETQYF

v_call: TRBV7-3
clone_size: -
j_call: TRBJ2-6
cdr3_aa: CASSLNPTGSGANVLTF

v_call: TRBV7-8
clone_size: -
j_call: TRBJ1-5
cdr3_aa: CASSFWSQGNQPQHF

v_call: TRBV4-3
clone_size: -
j_call: TRBJ1-4
cdr3_aa: CASSHTGVRKLFF

v_call: TRBV6-1
clone_size: -
j_call: TRBJ2-3
cdr3_aa: CASSEGQGRTDTQYF

v_call: TRBV6-1
clone_size: few
j_call: TRBJ2-5
cdr3_aa: CASSEGAGAETQYF

v_call: TRBV29-1
clone_size: -
j_call: TRBJ1-1
cdr3_aa: CSVAPTVSTEAFF

v_call: TRBV5-1
clone_size: few
j_call: TRBJ1-6
cdr3_aa: CASSSGQVNSPLHF

v_call: TRBV27
clone_size: -
j_call: -
cdr3_aa: CASSLGTDYEQYF

v_call: TRBV11-2
clone_size: -
j_call: TRBJ2-6
cdr3_aa: CASSLAGSGANVLTF

v_call: TRBV5-5
clone_size: -
j_call: TRBJ2-1
cdr3_aa: CASSFWTGFGNEQFF

v_call: TRBV11-2
clone_size: once
j_call: TRBJ2-5
cdr3_aa: CASSSYPGQGLGEQYF